This TCR beta chain originates from a study of blood T cells in healthy people across ages. There are many counts of this clonotype. Its antigen is currently unknown. Whole-study findings and limits: Roughly linearly, TCR beta diversity per million T cells fell as age increased.

Then a second PCR, running roughly 6 to 12 cycles, was carried out with a sample-barcoded 5' primer and a J-beta primer mix. In TCRdb, the 5' RACE reads were re-called with MiXCR into one record per CDR3 protein. The data contain over 950,000 distinct CDR3 sequences, roughly two fifths of them singletons. V gave up 3 bases and J gave up 3 bases, with 17 bases separating them. The V gene's germline CDR1 is SQVTM and CDR2 ANQGSEA. The CDR3 runs 15 residues. Donors gave around 10 milliliters of peripheral blood apiece. The sequencing input was blood. This sequence joins TRBV29-1 and TRBJ2-5; D may be TRBD1 or TRBD2 (6 bases each). This TCR came from a man aged 18-30 years in good health. The DNA for the CDR3 is TGCAGCGTTGAGGGGGGCTTGGATCTTAAAGAGACCCAGTACTTC. Translating it yields CSVEGGLDLKETQYF. Based on the CDR3 plus reference TRBV29-1 and TRBJ2-5, the full variable domain is SAVISQKPSRDICQRGTSLTIQCQVDSQVTMMFWYRQQPGQSLTLIATANQGSEATYESGFVIDKFPISRPNLTFSTLTVSNMSPEDSSIYLCSVEGGLDLKETQYFGPGTRLLVL.